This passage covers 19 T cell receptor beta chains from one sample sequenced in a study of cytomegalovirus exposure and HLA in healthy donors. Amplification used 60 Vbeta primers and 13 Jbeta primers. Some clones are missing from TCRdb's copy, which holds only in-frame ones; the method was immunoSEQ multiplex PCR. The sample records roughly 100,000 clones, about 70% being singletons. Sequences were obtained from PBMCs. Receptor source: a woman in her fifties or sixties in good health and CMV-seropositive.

The CDR3 DNA reads TGTGCCAGCAGTTTACGGACTCCGGACTATGGCTACACCTTC. Protein sequence: CASSLRTPDYGYTF. The chain links TRBV6-5 to TRBJ1-2, with D unresolved. The CDR3 spans 14 residues. Germline V gene data show CDR1 as MNHEY and CDR2 as SVGAGI. The germline V and J ends were trimmed by 4 bases and 3 bases, with 12 bases remaining between them.

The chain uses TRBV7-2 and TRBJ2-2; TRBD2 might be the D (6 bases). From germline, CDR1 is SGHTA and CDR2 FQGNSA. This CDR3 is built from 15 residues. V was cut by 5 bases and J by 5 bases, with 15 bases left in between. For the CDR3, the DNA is TGTGCCAGCAGCAGACGGACGGCGGGGACCGGGGAGCTGTTTTTT. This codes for CASSRRTAGTGELFF.

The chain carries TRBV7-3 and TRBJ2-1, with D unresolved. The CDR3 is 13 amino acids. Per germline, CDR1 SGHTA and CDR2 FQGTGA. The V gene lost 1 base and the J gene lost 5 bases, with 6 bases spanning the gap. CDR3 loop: CASSLNRNNEQFF. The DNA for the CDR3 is TGTGCCAGCAGCTTAAACAGAAACAATGAGCAGTTCTTC.

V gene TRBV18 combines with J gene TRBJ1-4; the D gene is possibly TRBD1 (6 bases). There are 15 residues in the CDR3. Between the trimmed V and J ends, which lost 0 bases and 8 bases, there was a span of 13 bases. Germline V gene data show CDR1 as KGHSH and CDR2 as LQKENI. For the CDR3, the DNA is TGTGCCAGCTCACCACCCAGGGGCACGCACGAAAAACTGTTTTTT. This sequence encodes CASSPPRGTHEKLFF.

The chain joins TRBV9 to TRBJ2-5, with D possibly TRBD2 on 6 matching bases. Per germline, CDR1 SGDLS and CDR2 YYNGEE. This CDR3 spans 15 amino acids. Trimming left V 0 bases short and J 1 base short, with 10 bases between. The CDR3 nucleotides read TGTGCCAGCAGCGTAGGGGCGGGGTTCCAAGAGACCCAGTACTTC. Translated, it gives CASSVGAGFQETQYF.

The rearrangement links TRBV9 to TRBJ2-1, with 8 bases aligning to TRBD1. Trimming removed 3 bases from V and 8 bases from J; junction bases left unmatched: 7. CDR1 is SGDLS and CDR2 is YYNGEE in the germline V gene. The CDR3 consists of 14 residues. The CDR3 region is CASSELAGGHEQFF. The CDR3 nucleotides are TGTGCCAGCAGCGAACTAGCAGGGGGCCATGAGCAGTTCTTC.

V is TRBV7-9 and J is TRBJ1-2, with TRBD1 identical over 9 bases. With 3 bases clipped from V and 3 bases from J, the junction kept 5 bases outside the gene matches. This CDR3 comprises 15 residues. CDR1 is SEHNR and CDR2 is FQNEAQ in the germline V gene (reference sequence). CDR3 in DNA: TGTGCCAGCAGCTTCGGGACAGGGTTGGACTATGGCTACACCTTC. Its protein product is CASSFGTGLDYGYTF.

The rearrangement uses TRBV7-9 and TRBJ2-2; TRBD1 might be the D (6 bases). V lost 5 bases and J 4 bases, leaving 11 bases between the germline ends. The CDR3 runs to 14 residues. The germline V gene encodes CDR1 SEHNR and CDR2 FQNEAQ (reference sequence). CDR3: CASSTDRPTGELFF. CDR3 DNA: TGTGCCAGCAGCACCGACAGGCCCACCGGGGAGCTGTTTTTT.

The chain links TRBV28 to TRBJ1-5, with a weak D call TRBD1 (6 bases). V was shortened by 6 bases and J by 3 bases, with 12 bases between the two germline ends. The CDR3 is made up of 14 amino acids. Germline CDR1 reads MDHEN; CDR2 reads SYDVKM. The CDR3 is CASRQQGNNQPQHF. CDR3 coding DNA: TGTGCCAGCAGACAACAGGGAAACAATCAGCCCCAGCATTTT.

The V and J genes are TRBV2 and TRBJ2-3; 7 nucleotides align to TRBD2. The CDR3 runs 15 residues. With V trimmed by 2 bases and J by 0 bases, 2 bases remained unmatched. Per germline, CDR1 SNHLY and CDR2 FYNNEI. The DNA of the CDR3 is TGTGCCAGCAGTGAATTCGGGGGGAGCACAGATACGCAGTATTTT. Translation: CASSEFGGSTDTQYF.

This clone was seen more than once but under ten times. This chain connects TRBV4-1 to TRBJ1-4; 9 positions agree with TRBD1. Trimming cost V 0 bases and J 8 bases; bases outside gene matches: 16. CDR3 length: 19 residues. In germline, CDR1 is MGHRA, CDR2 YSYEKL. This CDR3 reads CASSQELLGEQGAREKLFF. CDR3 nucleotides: TGCGCCAGCAGCCAAGAACTGTTAGGCGAACAGGGGGCGAGAGAAAAACTGTTTTTT.

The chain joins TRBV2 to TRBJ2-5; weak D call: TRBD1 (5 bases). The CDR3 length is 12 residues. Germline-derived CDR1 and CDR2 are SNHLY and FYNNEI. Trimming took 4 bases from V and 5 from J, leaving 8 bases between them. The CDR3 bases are TGTGCCAGCAGTGGGGGCGGCGAGACCCAGTACTTC. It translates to CASSGGGETQYF.

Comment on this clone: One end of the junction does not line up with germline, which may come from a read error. The CDR3 DNA reads as TGTGCCAACAGCTTAGCGGGTCGGAGCCTCCAAGAGACCCAGTACTTC. Translated: CANSLAGRSLQETQYF. The chain combines TRBV7-9 with TRBJ2-5; TRBD2 matches 7 bases. Per the germline V gene, CDR1 is SEHNR and CDR2 is FQNEAQ (reference sequence). CDR3 size: 16 residues.

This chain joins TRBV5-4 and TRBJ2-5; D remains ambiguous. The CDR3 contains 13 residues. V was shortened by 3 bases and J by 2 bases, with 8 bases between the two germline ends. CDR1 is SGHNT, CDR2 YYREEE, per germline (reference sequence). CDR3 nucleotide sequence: TGTGCCAGCAGCTCTCTACCTCAAGAGACCCAGTACTTC. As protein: CASSSLPQETQYF. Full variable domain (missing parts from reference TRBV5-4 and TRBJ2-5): ETGVTQSPTHLIKTRGQQVTLRCSSQSGHNTVSWYQQALGQGPQFIFQYYREEENGRGNFPPRFSGLQFPNYSSELNVNALELDDSALYLCASSSLPQETQYFGPGTRLLVL.

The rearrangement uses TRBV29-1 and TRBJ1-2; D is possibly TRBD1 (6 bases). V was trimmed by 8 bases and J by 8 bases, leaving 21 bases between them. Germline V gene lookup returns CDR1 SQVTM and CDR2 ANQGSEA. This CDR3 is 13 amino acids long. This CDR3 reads CSSLGPRGGGYTF. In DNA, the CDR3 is TGCAGCTCCCTGGGGCCCCGGGGGGGCGGCTACACCTTC.

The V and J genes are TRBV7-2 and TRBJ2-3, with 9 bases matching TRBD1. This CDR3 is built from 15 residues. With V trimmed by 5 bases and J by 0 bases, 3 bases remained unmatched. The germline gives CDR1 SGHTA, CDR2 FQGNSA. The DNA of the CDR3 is TGTGCCAGCAGCGGGGACAGGGTGAGCACAGATACGCAGTATTTT. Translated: CASSGDRVSTDTQYF.

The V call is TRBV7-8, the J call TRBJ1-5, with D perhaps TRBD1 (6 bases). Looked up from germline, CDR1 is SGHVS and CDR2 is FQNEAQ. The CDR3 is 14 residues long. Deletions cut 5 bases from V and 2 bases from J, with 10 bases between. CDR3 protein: CASSPDRRNQPQHF. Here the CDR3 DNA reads TGTGCCAGCAGCCCAGACAGGCGCAATCAGCCCCAGCATTTT.

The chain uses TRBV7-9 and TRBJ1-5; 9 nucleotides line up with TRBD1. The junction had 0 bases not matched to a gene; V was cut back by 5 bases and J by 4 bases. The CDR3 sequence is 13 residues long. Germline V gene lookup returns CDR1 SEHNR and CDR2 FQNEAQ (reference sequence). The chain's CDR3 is CASSGQGNQPQHF. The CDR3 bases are TGTGCCAGCAGCGGACAGGGGAATCAGCCCCAGCATTTT.

CDR3 residues: CASSLGLAGGSSYEQYF. CDR3 nucleotide sequence: TGTGCCAGCAGCTTAGGACTAGCGGGGGGCTCCTCCTACGAGCAGTACTTC. J is TRBJ2-7 and V is TRBV7-2, with 13 bases identical to TRBD2. CDR1 is SGHTA, CDR2 FQGNSA, per germline. V lost 1 base and J lost 0; bases outside the gene matches: 3. The CDR3 is 17 residues long.